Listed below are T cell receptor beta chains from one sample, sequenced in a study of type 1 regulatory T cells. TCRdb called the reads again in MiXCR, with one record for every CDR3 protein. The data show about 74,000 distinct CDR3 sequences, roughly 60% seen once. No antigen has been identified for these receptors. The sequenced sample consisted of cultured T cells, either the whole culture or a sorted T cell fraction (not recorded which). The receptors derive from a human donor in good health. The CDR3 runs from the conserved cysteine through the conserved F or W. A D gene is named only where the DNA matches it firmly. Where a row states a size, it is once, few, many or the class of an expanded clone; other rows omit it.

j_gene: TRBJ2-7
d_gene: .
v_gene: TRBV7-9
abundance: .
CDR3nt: TGTGCCAGCAGCTTATGGGACATCCCTGCCGCCGAGCAGTACTTC
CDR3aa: CASSLWDIPAAEQYF

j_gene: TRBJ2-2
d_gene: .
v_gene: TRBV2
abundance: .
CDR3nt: TGTGCCAGCAGTGTACAGATGAACACCGGGGAGCTGTTTTTT
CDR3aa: CASSVQMNTGELFF

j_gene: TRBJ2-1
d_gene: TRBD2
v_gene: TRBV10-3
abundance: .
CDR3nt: TGTGCCAGCGGGGGGTCCCGGAGGGCCCTCCGGGACAATGAGCAGTTCTTC
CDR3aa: CASGGSRRALRDNEQFF

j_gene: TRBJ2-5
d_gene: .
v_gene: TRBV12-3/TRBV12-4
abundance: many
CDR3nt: TGTGCCAGCAGCCCGGAACAGGAGACCCAGTACTTC
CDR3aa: CASSPEQETQYF

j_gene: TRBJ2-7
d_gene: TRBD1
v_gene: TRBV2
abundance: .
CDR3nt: TGTGCCAGCAGTGAAACGAGACAGGGATCCTACGAGCAGTACTTC
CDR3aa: CASSETRQGSYEQYF

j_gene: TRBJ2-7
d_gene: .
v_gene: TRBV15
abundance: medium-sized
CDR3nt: TGTGCCACCAGCAGAGATCTCGGGTACGAGCAGTACTTC
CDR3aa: CATSRDLGYEQYF

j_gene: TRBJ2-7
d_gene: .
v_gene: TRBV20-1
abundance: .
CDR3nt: TGCAGTGCGCAAGATAGGCTTAGTGTCTACGAGCAGTACTTC
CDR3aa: CSAQDRLSVYEQYF

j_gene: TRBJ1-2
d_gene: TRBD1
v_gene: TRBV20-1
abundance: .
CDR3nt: TGCAGTGCTAACGACAGGGGTGGGACCTATGGCTACACCTTC
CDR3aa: CSANDRGGTYGYTF

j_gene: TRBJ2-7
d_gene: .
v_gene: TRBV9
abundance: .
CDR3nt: TGTGCCAGCAGCGTAGGGGGAATGATCTACGAGCAGTACTTC
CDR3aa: CASSVGGMIYEQYF

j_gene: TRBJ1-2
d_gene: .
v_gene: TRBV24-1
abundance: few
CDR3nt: TGTGCCACCAGTGAGACGAGCAGGGTGTATGGCTACACCTTC
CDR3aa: CATSETSRVYGYTF

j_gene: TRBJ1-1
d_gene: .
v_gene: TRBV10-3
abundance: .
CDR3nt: TGTGCCATCAGTGATGGACAAACGAACACTGAAGCTTTCTTT
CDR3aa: CAISDGQTNTEAFF

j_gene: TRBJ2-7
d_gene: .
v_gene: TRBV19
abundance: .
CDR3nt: TGTGCCAGTAGCTTAAGCTCGACACGGGGTCCCTACGAGCAGTACTTC
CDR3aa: CASSLSSTRGPYEQYF

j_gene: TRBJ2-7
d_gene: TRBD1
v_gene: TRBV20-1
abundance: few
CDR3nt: TGCAGTGCTAGAGAAGGGACAGGGCGCAACGAGCAGTACTTC
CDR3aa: CSAREGTGRNEQYF

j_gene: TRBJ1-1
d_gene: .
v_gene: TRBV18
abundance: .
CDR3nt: TGTGCCAGCTCACCACAATCGCTGGACAACACTGAAGCTTTCTTT
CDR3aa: CASSPQSLDNTEAFF

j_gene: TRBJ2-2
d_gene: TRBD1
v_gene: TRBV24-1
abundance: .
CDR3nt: TGTGCCACCAGTGATCCGACAGGGTTCGACGGGGAGCTGTTTTTT
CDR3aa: CATSDPTGFDGELFF

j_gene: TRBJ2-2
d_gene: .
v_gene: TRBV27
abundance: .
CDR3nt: TGTGCCAGCAGTTTACCCCGGGCTGACTCCCACACCGGGGAGCTGTTTTTT
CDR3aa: CASSLPRADSHTGELFF

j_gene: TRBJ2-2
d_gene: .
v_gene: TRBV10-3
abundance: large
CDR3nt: TGTGCCATCGGTCAGGACTTTACCGGGGAGCTGTTTTTT
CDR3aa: CAIGQDFTGELFF

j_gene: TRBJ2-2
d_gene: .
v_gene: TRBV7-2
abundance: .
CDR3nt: TGTGCCAGCAGAAGAGGGACAACCCTCGACACCGGGGAGCTGTTTTTT
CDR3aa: CASRRGTTLDTGELFF

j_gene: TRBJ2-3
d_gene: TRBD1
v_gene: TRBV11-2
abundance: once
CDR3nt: TGTGCCAGCAGCTTCGGGTTCGGACAGGGGGCGGCAACAGATACGCAGTATTTT
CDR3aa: CASSFGFGQGAATDTQYF

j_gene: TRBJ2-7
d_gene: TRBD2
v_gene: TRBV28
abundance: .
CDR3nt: TGTGCCAGCAGTTTAGCGGGAGTAGTCTACGAGCAGTACTTC
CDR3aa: CASSLAGVVYEQYF

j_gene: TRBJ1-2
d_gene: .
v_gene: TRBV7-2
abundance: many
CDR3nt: TGTGCCAGCAGCTTAGCTCCCGGTTCCTATGGCTACACCTTC
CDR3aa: CASSLAPGSYGYTF

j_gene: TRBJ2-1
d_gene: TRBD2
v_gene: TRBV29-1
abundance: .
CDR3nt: TGCAGCGTTGGGGCTAGCGGGATATATGAGCAGTTCTTC
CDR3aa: CSVGASGIYEQFF

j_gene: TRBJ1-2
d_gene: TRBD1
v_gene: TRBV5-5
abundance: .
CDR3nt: TGTGCCAGCAGCTTAAACAGGGGCGGTGGCTACACCTTC
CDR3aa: CASSLNRGGGYTF